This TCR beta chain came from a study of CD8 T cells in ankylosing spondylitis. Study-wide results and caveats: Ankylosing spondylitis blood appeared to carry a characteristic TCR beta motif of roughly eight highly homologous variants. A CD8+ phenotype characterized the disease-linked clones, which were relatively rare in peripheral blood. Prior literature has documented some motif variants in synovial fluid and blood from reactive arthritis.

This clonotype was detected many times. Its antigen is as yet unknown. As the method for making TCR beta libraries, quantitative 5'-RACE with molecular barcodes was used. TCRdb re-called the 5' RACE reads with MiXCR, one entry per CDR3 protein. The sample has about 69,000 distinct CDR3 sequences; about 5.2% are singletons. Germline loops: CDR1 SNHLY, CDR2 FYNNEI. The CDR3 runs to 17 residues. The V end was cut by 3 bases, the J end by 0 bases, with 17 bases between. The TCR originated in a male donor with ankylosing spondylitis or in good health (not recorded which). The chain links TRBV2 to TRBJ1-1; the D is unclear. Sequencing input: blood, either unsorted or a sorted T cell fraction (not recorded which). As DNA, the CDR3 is TGTGCCAGCAGTGAGGGTGGCAGGCGCCGCATGAACACTGAAGCTTTCTTT. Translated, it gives CASSEGGRRRMNTEAFF.